This T cell receptor (beta chain) came from a study of response to subunit inactivated influenza vaccine (dated by TCRdb to 2016 to 2019). About the investigation overall: Deep quantitative T cell receptor repertoire profiling was used in the study to track responses to a trivalent subunit inactivated influenza vaccine. Here is what the overall study found, with its caveats: It was suggested by the authors that each seasonal influenza vaccination may recruit only a limited number of new T cells.

Comments on this clonotype: This clone's antigen is unknown. No clone much larger than this one lies a single base away; base qualities are absent.

The method was RT-PCR. The sequencer listed for this sample is Illumina HiSeq 2500. TCRdb cleaned the public reads at Q25 with fastp, built clones with MiXCR and kept in-frame beta chains. Rows are unified per CDR3 protein, each entry keeping the most common DNA and genes. The sample table shows over 650,000 distinct CDR3 sequences, and around 18% are seen once. Under 13% of the sample lies in the top ten. V is trimmed back by 0 bases and J by 3 bases, and the junction contains 7 bases that no gene match accounts for. Looking up the germline V gene yields CDR1 LGHNA and CDR2 YNFKEQ. The CDR3 spans 16 residues, from the cysteine through the phenylalanine. The only DNA kept is the CDR3, 48 bases in frame from the first base.

This clonotype was obtained from a man over 45 who received an inactivated influenza vaccine. Donor details come from another sample of the same person, matched by shared clones. The chain uses TRBV4-2 and TRBJ2-7, with 8 bases aligning to TRBD2. Sequenced material: PBMCs from blood, taken 4 to 6 days after vaccination. The base sequence is TGTGCCAGCAGCCAAGATTTTAGCGGGGCGATCTACGAGCAGTACTTC. Translated, this is CASSQDFSGAIYEQYF.